The 11 T cell receptor beta chains reported below all come from one sample, sequenced in a study of blood T cell repertoires in COVID-19. Sequencing was performed with immunoSEQ multiplex PCR; in TCRdb, only in-frame clones are kept and a portion is missing. The profile covers some 80,000 clones, with under 85% appearing a single time and approximately 8.7% taken by the ten largest. Input material: peripheral blood. Receptors originate from a human donor in a cohort sampled during active COVID-19.

The J gene is TRBJ1-2, the V gene TRBV4-1; D might be TRBD1 (6 bases). Germline V CDR1 and CDR2: MGHRA, YSYEKL. The V and J ends lost 1 base and 1 base respectively, with 10 bases between them. This CDR3 spans 15 amino acids. The CDR3 DNA follows: TGCGCCAGCAGCCAAGGCCAGGGGTTTAACTATGGCTACACCTTC. This codes for CASSQGQGFNYGYTF.

The genes are TRBV18 and TRBJ1-1, with 8 bases fitting TRBD1. The J segment lost 7 bases and the V segment lost 5 bases, leaving 3 bases of the junction unmatched. Germline lookup yields CDR1 KGHSH and CDR2 LQKENI. The CDR3 is 12 amino acids. The CDR3 coding sequence is TGTGCCAGCTCAATACAGGGGGGTGAAGCTTTCTTT. Translation gives CASSIQGGEAFF.

The rearrangement uses TRBV30 and TRBJ1-5; D gene uncertain. V dropped 1 base and J dropped 5 bases, with 9 bases sitting between them. The CDR3 is made up of 13 amino acids. Germline V CDR1 and CDR2: GTSNPN, SVGIG (reference sequence). The CDR3 DNA reads TGTGCCTGGAGTGGAGGGCCGGATCAGCCCCAGCATTTT. Amino acid sequence: CAWSGGPDQPQHF.

This clone is a singleton in its sample. The chain joins TRBV11-3 to TRBJ2-1; 12 bases match TRBD2. Germline loops: CDR1 SGHNT, CDR2 YENEEA. The CDR3 consists of 17 residues. Unmatched junction bases numbered 11, after V lost 1 base and J lost 10 bases. DNA of the CDR3: TGTGCCAGCAGCTTAGGGACTAGCGGGATTCCCTTCGACGAGCAGTTCTTC. Its protein is CASSLGTSGIPFDEQFF.

This chain connects TRBV5-8 to TRBJ2-7, with a weak D call TRBD2 (6 bases). V was pared by 7 bases and J by 5 bases, with 16 bases between. CDR3 length: 13 amino acids. Germline V CDR1 and CDR2: SGHTS, YDEGEE. The CDR3 spells CASVWRAVDEQYF. DNA of the CDR3: TGTGCCAGCGTCTGGAGGGCAGTGGACGAGCAGTACTTC.

The CDR3 coding sequence is TGTGCCAGCAGCTTGTGGACTAGCGGGAGAACCGGGGAGCTGTTTTTT. Translation: CASSLWTSGRTGELFF. This rearrangement joins TRBV5-4 to TRBJ2-2, with 13 bases lining up with TRBD2. The V segment lost 1 base and the J segment 5 bases; nucleotides outside the gene matches: 2. Germline values: CDR1 SGHNT, CDR2 YYREEE (reference sequence). The CDR3 runs to 16 residues.

The chain joins TRBV5-4 to TRBJ2-6; D not certain. This CDR3 has 17 residues. Germline assignment: CDR1 SGHNT and CDR2 YYREEE (reference sequence). Trimming took off 2 bases at V and 1 base at J, with 13 bases between the two ends. The CDR3 coding sequence is TGTGCCAGCAGCTTTGAAAGGCTAGGATCTGGGGCCAACGTCCTGACTTTC. This gives the protein CASSFERLGSGANVLTF. Complete variable domain (other parts from reference TRBV5-4 and TRBJ2-6): ETGVTQSPTHLIKTRGQQVTLRCSSQSGHNTVSWYQQALGQGPQFIFQYYREEENGRGNFPPRFSGLQFPNYSSELNVNALELDDSALYLCASSFERLGSGANVLTFGAGSRLTVL.

The chain employs TRBV5-1 and TRBJ2-2, with D perhaps TRBD2 (6 bases). Trimming took off 0 bases at V and 2 bases at J, with 11 bases between the two ends. Germline CDR1 reads SGHRS; CDR2 reads YFSETQ. The CDR3 length is 16 residues. This chain's CDR3 is CASSLGAGLNTGELFF. The CDR3 DNA is TGCGCCAGCAGCTTGGGGGCAGGACTAAACACCGGGGAGCTGTTTTTT.

This chain links TRBV6-6 with TRBJ2-7; 15 bases are shared with TRBD2. The CDR3 loop spans 17 amino acids. Germline loops: CDR1 MNHNY, CDR2 SVGAGI (reference sequence). Trimming cost V 5 bases and J 5 bases; bases outside gene matches: 10. The CDR3 is CASSQRTSGGAVDEQYF. The CDR3 DNA reads as TGTGCCAGCAGTCAACGGACTAGCGGGGGGGCGGTCGACGAGCAGTACTTC.

This chain uses TRBV2 with TRBJ1-2; 7 bases fit TRBD1. V was clipped by 6 bases and J by 7 bases; unmatched bases: 11. Per germline, CDR1 SNHLY and CDR2 FYNNEI. The CDR3 loop spans 14 amino acids. The CDR3 spells CASRPDRDWGGYTF. Written as DNA, the CDR3 is TGTGCCAGCAGACCTGACAGGGATTGGGGTGGCTACACCTTC.

V usage is TRBV5-8 and J usage is TRBJ1-2; 8 bases match TRBD1. The CDR3 covers 13 residues. Per the germline V gene, CDR1 is SGHTS and CDR2 is YDEGEE. V was pared by 5 bases and J by 8 bases, with 8 bases of the junction left unmatched. This CDR3 reads CASRKTGVWGYTF. The DNA for the CDR3 is TGTGCCAGCAGGAAGACAGGGGTTTGGGGCTACACCTTC.